This TCR beta chain was observed in a study of cytomegalovirus exposure and HLA in healthy donors. Sequencing was performed with immunoSEQ multiplex PCR; in TCRdb, only in-frame clones are kept and a portion is missing. In the table there are tens of thousands of clones, 80% to 90% of which are singletons. V was cut by 10 bases and J by 2 bases, with 11 bases left in between. Germline values: CDR1 SGHVS, CDR2 FQNEAQ. The length of the CDR3 is 12 residues. The source material was PBMCs. The chain couples TRBV7-8 to TRBJ2-5, with unresolved D. This clonotype was sampled from a woman aged 30 to 39 in good health and CMV-seronegative. The CDR3, as DNA: TGTGCCACTGCGCTAGAACAAGAGACCCAGTACTTC. This encodes CATALEQETQYF.